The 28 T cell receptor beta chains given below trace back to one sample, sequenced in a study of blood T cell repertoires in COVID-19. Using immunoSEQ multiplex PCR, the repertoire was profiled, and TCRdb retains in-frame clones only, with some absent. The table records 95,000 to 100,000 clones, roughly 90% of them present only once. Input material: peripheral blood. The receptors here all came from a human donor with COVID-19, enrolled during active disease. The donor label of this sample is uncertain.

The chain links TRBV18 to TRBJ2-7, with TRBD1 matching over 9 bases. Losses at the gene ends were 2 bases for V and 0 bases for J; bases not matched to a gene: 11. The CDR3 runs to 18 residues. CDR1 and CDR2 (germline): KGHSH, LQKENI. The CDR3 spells CASSPGMSGTGSSYEQYF. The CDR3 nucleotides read TGTGCCAGCTCACCAGGGATGAGCGGGACAGGGAGCTCCTACGAGCAGTACTTC.

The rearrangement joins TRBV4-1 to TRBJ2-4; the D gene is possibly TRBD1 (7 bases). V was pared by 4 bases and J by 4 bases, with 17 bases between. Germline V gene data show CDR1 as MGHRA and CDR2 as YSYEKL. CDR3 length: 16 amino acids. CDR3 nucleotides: TGCGCCAGCAGCCCCGGGGAGGACAGGATGAAAAACATTCAGTACTTC. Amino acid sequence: CASSPGEDRMKNIQYF.

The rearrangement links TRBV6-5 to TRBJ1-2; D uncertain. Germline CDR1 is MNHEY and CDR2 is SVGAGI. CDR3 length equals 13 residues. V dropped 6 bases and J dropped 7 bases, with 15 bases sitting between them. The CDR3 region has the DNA TGTGCCAGCAGAGATCATGCGGATGGTGGCTACACCTTC. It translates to CASRDHADGGYTF.

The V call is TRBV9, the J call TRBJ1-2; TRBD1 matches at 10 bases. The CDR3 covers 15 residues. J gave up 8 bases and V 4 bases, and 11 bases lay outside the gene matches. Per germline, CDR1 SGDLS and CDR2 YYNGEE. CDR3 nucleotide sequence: TGTGCCAGCAGCCCTAAGGGACAGGGGTTTGGGGGCTACACCTTC. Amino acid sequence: CASSPKGQGFGGYTF.

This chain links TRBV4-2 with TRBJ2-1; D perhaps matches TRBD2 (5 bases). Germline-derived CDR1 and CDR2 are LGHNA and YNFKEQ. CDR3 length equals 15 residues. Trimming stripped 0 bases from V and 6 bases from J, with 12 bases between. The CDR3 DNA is TGTGCCAGCAGCCAAGATTTTGCTAGCTTCAATGAGCAGTTCTTC. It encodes CASSQDFASFNEQFF.

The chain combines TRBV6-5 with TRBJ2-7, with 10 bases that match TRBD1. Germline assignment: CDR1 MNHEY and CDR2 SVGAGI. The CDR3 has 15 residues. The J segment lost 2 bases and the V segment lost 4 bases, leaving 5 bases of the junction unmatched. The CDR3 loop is CASSSGTGVPYEQYF. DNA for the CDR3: TGTGCCAGCAGTTCCGGGACAGGGGTCCCCTACGAGCAGTACTTC.

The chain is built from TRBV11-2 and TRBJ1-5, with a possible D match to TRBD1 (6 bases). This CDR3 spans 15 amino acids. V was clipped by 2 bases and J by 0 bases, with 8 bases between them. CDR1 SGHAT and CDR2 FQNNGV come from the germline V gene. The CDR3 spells CASSLTGTSNQPQHF. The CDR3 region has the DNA TGTGCCAGCAGCTTAACAGGGACTAGCAATCAGCCCCAGCATTTT.

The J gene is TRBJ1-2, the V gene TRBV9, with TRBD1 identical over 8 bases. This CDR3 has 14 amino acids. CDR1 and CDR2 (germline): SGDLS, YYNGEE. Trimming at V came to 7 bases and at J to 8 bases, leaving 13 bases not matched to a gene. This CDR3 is CASSFDRGGFGYTF. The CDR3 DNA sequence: TGTGCCAGCTCCTTCGACAGGGGAGGATTCGGCTACACCTTC.

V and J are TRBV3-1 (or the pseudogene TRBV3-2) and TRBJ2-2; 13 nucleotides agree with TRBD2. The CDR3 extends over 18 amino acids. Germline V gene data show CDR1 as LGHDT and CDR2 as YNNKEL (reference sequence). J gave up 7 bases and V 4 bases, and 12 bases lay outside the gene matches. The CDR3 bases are TGTGCCAGCAGCCCCCGTACGGGACTAGCGGGAAAGATCGGGGAGCTGTTTTTT. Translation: CASSPRTGLAGKIGELFF.

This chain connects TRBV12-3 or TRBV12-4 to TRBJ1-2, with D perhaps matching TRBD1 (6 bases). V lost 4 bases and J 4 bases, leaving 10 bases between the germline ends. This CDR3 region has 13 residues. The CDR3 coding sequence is TGTGCCAGCAGTTACAGGGTTGCCTATGGCTACACCTTC. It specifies CASSYRVAYGYTF.

The CDR3 spells CASSLGTGNQPQHF. In DNA, the CDR3 is TGCGCCAGCAGCTTGGGGACAGGGAATCAGCCCCAGCATTTT. The rearrangement uses TRBV5-1 and TRBJ1-5; 8 nucleotides agree with TRBD1. Germline-derived CDR1 and CDR2 are SGHRS and YFSETQ. This CDR3 comprises 14 residues. V gave up 0 bases and J gave up 4 bases; unmatched junction bases: 0.

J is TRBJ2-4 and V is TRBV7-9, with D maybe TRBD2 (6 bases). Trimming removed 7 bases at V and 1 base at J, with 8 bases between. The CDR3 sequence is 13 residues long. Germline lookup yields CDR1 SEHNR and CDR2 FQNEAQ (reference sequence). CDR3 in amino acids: CASTGGAKNIQYF. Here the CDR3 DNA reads TGTGCCAGCACTGGGGGGGCCAAAAACATTCAGTACTTC.

CDR3 in DNA: TGCAGCGTTCCTGACAGGGACACCTTC. It yields the protein CSVPDRDTF. The rearrangement uses TRBV29-1 and TRBJ1-2, with 7 nucleotides matching TRBD1. The CDR3 is 9 amino acids. CDR1 and CDR2 from the germline V gene are SQVTM and ANQGSEA. With 5 bases clipped from V and 12 bases from J, the junction kept 3 bases outside the gene matches.

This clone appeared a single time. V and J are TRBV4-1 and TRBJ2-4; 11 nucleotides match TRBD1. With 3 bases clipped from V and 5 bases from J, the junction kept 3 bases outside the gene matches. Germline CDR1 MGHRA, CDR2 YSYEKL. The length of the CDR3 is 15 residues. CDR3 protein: CASSQRGQGENIQYF. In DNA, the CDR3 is TGCGCCAGCAGCCAGAGGGGACAGGGGGAAAACATTCAGTACTTC.

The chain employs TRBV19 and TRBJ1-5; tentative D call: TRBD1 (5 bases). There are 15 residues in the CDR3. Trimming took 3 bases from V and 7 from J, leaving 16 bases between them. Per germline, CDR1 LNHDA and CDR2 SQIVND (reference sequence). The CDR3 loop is CASSIAGGVSQPQHF. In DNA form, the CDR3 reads TGTGCCAGTAGTATCGCCGGGGGGGTATCGCAGCCCCAGCATTTT.

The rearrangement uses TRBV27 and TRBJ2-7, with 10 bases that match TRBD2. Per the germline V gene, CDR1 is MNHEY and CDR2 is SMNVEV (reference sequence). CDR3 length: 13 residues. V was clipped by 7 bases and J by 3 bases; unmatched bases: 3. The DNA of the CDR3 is TGTGCCAGCAAGCGGGAGGGGGGCTACGAGCAGTACTTC. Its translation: CASKREGGYEQYF.

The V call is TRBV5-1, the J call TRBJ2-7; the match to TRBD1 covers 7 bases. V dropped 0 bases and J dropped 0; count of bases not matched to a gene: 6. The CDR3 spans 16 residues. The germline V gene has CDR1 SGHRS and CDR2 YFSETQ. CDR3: CASSLGIWDSSYEQYF. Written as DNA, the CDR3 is TGCGCCAGCAGCTTGGGTATTTGGGACAGCTCCTACGAGCAGTACTTC. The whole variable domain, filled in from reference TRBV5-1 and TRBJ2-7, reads KAGVTQTPRYLIKTRGQQVTLSCSPISGHRSVSWYQQTPGQGLQFLFEYFSETQRNKGNFPGRFSGRQFSNSRSEMNVSTLELGDSALYLCASSLGIWDSSYEQYFGPGTRLTVT.

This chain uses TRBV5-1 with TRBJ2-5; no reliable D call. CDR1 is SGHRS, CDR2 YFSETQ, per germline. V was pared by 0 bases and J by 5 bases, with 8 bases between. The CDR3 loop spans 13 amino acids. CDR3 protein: CASSLDIGETQYF. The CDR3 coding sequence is TGCGCCAGCAGCTTGGACATCGGGGAGACCCAGTACTTC. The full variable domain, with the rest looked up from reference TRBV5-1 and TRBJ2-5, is KAGVTQTPRYLIKTRGQQVTLSCSPISGHRSVSWYQQTPGQGLQFLFEYFSETQRNKGNFPGRFSGRQFSNSRSEMNVSTLELGDSALYLCASSLDIGETQYFGPGTRLLVL.

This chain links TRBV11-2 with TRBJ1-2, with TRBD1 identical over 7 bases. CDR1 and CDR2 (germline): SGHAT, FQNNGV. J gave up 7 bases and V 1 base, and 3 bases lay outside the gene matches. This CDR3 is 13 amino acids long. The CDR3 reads CASSLVQGGGYTF. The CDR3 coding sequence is TGTGCCAGCAGCTTAGTTCAGGGGGGTGGCTACACCTTC.

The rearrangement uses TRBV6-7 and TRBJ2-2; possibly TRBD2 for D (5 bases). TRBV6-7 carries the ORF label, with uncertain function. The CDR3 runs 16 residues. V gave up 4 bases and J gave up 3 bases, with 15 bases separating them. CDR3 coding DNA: TGTGCCAGCAGTTTTATTCGGGATTTGGACACCGGGGAGCTGTTTTTT. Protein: CASSFIRDLDTGELFF.

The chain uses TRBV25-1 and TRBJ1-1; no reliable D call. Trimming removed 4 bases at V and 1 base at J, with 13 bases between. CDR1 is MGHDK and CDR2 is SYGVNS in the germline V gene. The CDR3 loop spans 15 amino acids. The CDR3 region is CASSGYTEPNTEAFF. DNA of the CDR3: TGTGCCAGCAGTGGATATACAGAGCCGAACACTGAAGCTTTCTTT. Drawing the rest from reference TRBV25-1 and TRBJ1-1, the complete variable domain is EADIYQTPRYLVIGTGKKITLECSQTMGHDKMYWYQQDPGMELHLIHYSYGVNSTEKGDLSSESTVSRIRTEHFPLTLESARPSHTSQYLCASSGYTEPNTEAFFGQGTRLTVV.

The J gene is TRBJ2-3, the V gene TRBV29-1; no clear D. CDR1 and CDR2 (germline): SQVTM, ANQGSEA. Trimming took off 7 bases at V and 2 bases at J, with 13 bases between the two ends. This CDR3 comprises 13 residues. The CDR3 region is CSAALGATDTQYF. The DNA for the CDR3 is TGCAGCGCCGCGTTGGGCGCCACAGATACGCAGTATTTT.

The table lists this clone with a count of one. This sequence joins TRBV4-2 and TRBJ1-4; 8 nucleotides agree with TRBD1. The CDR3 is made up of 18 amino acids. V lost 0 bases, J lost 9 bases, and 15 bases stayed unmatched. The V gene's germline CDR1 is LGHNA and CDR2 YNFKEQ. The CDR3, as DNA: TGTGCCAGCAGCCAAGAACCCCTCCGGACAGGGTACGCGAAAAAACTGTTTTTT. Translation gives CASSQEPLRTGYAKKLFF.

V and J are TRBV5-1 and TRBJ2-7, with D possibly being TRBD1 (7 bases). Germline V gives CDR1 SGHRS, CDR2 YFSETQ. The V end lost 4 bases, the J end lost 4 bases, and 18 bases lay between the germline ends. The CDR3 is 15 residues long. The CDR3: CASSLTTAGQYEQYF. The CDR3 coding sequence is TGCGCCAGCAGCCTGACAACCGCGGGACAGTACGAGCAGTACTTC.

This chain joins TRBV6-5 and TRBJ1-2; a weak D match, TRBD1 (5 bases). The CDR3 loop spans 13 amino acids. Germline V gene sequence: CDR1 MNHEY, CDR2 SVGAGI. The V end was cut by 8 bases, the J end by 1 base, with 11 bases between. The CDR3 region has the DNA TGTGCCAGCCGAACCGACAGTAACTATGGCTACACCTTC. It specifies CASRTDSNYGYTF.

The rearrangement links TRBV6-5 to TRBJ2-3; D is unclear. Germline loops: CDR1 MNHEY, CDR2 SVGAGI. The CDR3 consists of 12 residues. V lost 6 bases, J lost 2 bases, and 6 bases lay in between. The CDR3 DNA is TGTGCCAGCAGATCCAACACAGATACGCAGTATTTT. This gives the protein CASRSNTDTQYF.

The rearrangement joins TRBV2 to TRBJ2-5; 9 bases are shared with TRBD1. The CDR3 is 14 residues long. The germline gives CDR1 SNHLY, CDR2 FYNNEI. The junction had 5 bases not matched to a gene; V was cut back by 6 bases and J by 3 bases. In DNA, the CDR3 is TGTGCCAGCAGCAAGGACAGGGGCGAAGAGACCCAGTACTTC. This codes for CASSKDRGEETQYF.

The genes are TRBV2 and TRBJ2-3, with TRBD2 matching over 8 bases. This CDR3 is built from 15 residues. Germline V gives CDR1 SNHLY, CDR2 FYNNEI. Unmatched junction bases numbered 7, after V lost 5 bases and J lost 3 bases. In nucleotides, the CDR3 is TGTGCCAGCAGTAATAGCGGGGCGAGGACAGATACGCAGTATTTT. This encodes CASSNSGARTDTQYF.